Shown below are 15 T cell receptor beta chains from a single sample sequenced in a study of T cell repertoires in cytomegalovirus infection (dated by TCRdb to about 2019). In the paper's terms, the treatment or condition label means: in vitro stimulation with specific CMV peptide epitopes to enrich CMV-specific T cells. The antigens these receptors bind are not known. Instrument used: Illumina HiSeq 1500. Using fastp at Q25 and MiXCR, TCRdb reprocessed the public reads and kept productive beta chains. Rows with one shared CDR3 protein collapse into an entry with the most common genes and DNA. This sample lists approximately 470,000 distinct CDR3 sequences; roughly 42% were detected once. The ten largest clones add up to just under 45% of the sample. The sample was cultured PBMCs, taken from culture after CMV antigen stimulation. These receptors originate from a human donor in good health (CMV status not recorded). Some clones in this sample may be carry-over from other donors' samples.

This clonotype was found a few times. The chain couples TRBV7-2 to TRBJ2-3, with D unresolved. V was cut by 3 bases and J by 3 bases, with 22 bases left in between. From germline, CDR1 is SGHTA and CDR2 FQGNSA. The CDR3 consists of 18 residues. The CDR3 sequence: CASSFRVGSARLTDTQYF. In DNA form, the CDR3 reads TGTGCCAGCAGCTTCCGAGTGGGGTCGGCCAGACTGACAGATACGCAGTATTTT. The variable domain in full, with the rest retrieved from reference TRBV7-2 and TRBJ2-3, is GAGVSQSPSNKVTEKGKDVELRCDPISGHTALYWYRQSLGQGLEFLIYFQGNSAPDKSGLPSDRFSAERTGGSVSTLTIQRTQQEDSAVYLCASSFRVGSARLTDTQYFGPGTRLTVL.

Only a few counts were recorded for this clonotype. CDR3 nucleotide sequence: TGTGCCAGCAGTTCCGTGCGACTTGCTAGCGGGAGGGTCAAAGAGACCCAGTACTTC. As protein: CASSSVRLASGRVKETQYF. The J gene is TRBJ2-5, the V gene TRBV12-3 or TRBV12-4; the match to TRBD2 covers 12 bases. The CDR3 has 19 residues. The V and J ends lost 4 bases and 3 bases, in that order; junction bases with no gene match: 15.

This clonotype was seen a handful of times. The CDR3 bases are TGTGCCATCAGTGTAGGGCGGAATGAGGACTACGAGCAGTACTTC. It codes for CAISVGRNEDYEQYF. The V gene is TRBV10-3, the J gene TRBJ2-7; the D is unclear. This CDR3 is built from 15 residues. The germline CDR1 and CDR2 sequences are ENHRY and SYGVKD. V was shortened by 4 bases and J by 3 bases, with 16 bases between the two germline ends.

The CDR3 here is CASSPRYSGANVLTF. As DNA, the CDR3 is TGTGCCAGCAGCCCCCGTTACTCTGGGGCCAACGTCCTGACTTTC. The genes are TRBV7-6 and TRBJ2-6; D gene unclear. V was trimmed by 5 bases and J by 0 bases, leaving 8 bases between them. The CDR3 extends over 15 amino acids. The germline CDR1 and CDR2 sequences are SGHVS and FNYEAQ.

A word on this clonotype: No conserved phenylalanine or tryptophan ends this CDR3, so it is likely a read error. This rearrangement joins TRBV7-4 to TRBJ2-5, with TRBD2 matching 8 bases. J lost 1 base, V lost 1 base, and 11 bases had no gene match. This CDR3 contains 18 residues. Germline V CDR1 and CDR2: SGHVT, SQSDAQ. The CDR3 DNA reads TGTGCCAGCAGCTTAGGGCCATCCCGGGGGGGAGTCCAAGAGACCCAGTACTCC. This gives the protein CASSLGPSRGGVQETQYS.

The chain has TRBV6-2 or TRBV6-3 and TRBJ2-1; the D gene could be TRBD1 or TRBD2 (5 bases each). V was shortened by 7 bases and J by 7 bases, with 23 bases between the two germline ends. The CDR3 totals 16 residues. CDR1 and CDR2 (germline): MNHEY, SVGEGT. The CDR3 coding sequence is TGTGCCAGCAACCGGATGGGTGAGGGGCTCGGAAATGAGCAGTTCTTC. Translating it yields CASNRMGEGLGNEQFF.

The chain uses TRBV4-2 and TRBJ2-7, with 9 nucleotides matching TRBD1. CDR3 length: 19 residues. Germline V gene lookup returns CDR1 LGHNA and CDR2 YNFKEQ. V was pared by 0 bases and J by 5 bases, with 17 bases of the junction left unmatched. The CDR3 DNA reads as TGTGCCAGCAGCCAAGAAGCCCGTATCGCCGGGACAGGGATCCACGAGCAGTACTTC. Translating gives CASSQEARIAGTGIHEQYF.

In this sample, this clonotype turned up a few times. Here the CDR3 reads CASSIDSFREQFF. CDR3 nucleotide sequence: TGTGCCAGTAGTATAGACAGTTTTCGTGAGCAGTTCTTC. The chain joins TRBV19 to TRBJ2-1, with no clear D. Per germline, CDR1 LNHDA and CDR2 SQIVND (reference sequence). With 0 bases removed from V and 9 bases from J, the gap between germline ends came to 9 bases. This CDR3 is built from 13 residues.

The rearrangement links TRBV28 to TRBJ1-5, with unresolved D. CDR1 MDHEN and CDR2 SYDVKM come from the germline V gene. The CDR3 is made up of 14 amino acids. Deletions cut 5 bases from V and 0 bases from J, with 8 bases between. The CDR3 DNA is TGTGCCAGCAGTCCGCCTTATAGCAATCAGCCCCAGCATTTT. Protein product: CASSPPYSNQPQHF.

This clonotype came up a few times. The chain carries TRBV25-1 and TRBJ2-1; no reliable D call. Germline-derived CDR1 and CDR2 are MGHDK and SYGVNS. This CDR3 has 15 amino acids. Trimming removed 3 bases at V and 8 bases at J, with 17 bases between. CDR3 in DNA: TGTGCCAGCAGTGATCGGTTCGACCTTATGGATGAGCAGTTCTTC. Residues: CASSDRFDLMDEQFF.

This clonotype was recorded a few times. V and J are TRBV28 and TRBJ2-7, with D possibly TRBD2 on 6 matching bases. Germline CDR1 MDHEN, CDR2 SYDVKM. The CDR3 contains 12 residues. V lost 3 bases and J 5 bases, leaving 8 bases between the germline ends. CDR3 protein: CASSFRRDEQYF. As DNA, the CDR3 is TGTGCCAGCAGTTTTCGGAGGGACGAGCAGTACTTC.

This sequence joins TRBV5-4 and TRBJ2-1, with 8 bases fitting TRBD2. V was pared by 0 bases and J by 2 bases, with 7 bases of the junction left unmatched. Germline CDR1 SGHNT, CDR2 YYREEE (reference sequence). The CDR3 consists of 17 residues. The chain's CDR3 is CASSLGGRGAAYNEQFF. CDR3 bases: TGTGCCAGCAGCTTGGGAGGGCGGGGGGCAGCCTACAATGAGCAGTTCTTC.

V and J are TRBV7-9 and TRBJ2-4; possibly TRBD1 or TRBD2 for D (5 bases each). Between the trimmed V and J ends, which lost 5 bases and 5 bases, there was a span of 16 bases. CDR3 length equals 15 residues. The V gene's germline CDR1 is SEHNR and CDR2 FQNEAQ (reference sequence). The CDR3 region is CASSNSWDRENIQYF. The CDR3 DNA sequence: TGTGCCAGCAGCAACTCTTGGGACCGCGAAAACATTCAGTACTTC. The whole variable domain, remainder taken from reference TRBV7-9 and TRBJ2-4, is DTGVSQNPRHKITKRGQNVTFRCDPISEHNRLYWYRQTLGQGPEFLTYFQNEAQLEKSRLLSDRFSAERPKGSFSTLEIQRTEQGDSAMYLCASSNSWDRENIQYFGAGTRLSVL.

This clonotype has just a few counts. The CDR3 here is CASKQGAPGSGGYTF. DNA for the CDR3: TGTGCCAGCAAGCAGGGGGCGCCGGGTTCGGGAGGCTACACCTTC. V usage is TRBV6-1 and J usage is TRBJ1-2; 8 bases fit TRBD1. The germline CDR1 and CDR2 sequences are MNHNS and SASEGT. The CDR3 extends over 15 amino acids. Unmatched junction bases numbered 15, after V lost 7 bases and J lost 8 bases.

The CDR3 sequence: CSALRTSGEQYF. The DNA of the CDR3 is TGCAGTGCTCTACGGACTAGCGGGGAGCAGTACTTC. V usage is TRBV20-1 and J usage is TRBJ2-7; 11 bases are shared with TRBD2. Per the germline V gene, CDR1 is DFQATT and CDR2 is SNEGSKA (reference sequence). The CDR3 loop spans 12 amino acids. V lost 5 bases, J lost 7 bases, and 4 bases stayed unmatched.